This TCR beta chain stems from a study of cytomegalovirus exposure and HLA in healthy donors. Researchers ran the PCR with 60 Vbeta and 13 Jbeta primers. Clones were sequenced by immunoSEQ multiplex PCR, and TCRdb holds only the in-frame ones, with some missing. The repertoire holds some 90,000 clones, with about 81% as singletons. Per the germline V gene, CDR1 is LNHDA and CDR2 is SQIVND (reference sequence). CDR3 size: 15 residues. The clonotype originates from a middle-aged man in good health and CMV-seronegative. Sequencing input: PBMCs. J is TRBJ2-5 and V is TRBV19; tentatively, D is TRBD1 (5 bases). Matching the DNA end better, TRBJ2-7 makes the J call doubtful. The CDR3 DNA reads TGTGCCAGTCGCCTTTCGCAGGGAAGCTCCTACGAGCAGTACTTC. Protein: CASRLSQGSSYEQYF.